Included here is one T cell receptor beta chain sequence, with context. Its matching antigen is unknown. The source of the sample is a study of shared clonotypes between healthy human individuals. Study context: Sampling drew on donors who were two women and a few men aged 18 to 49.

Positively selected for CCR7, the CD45RO-negative cells used as naive CD8 cells excluded terminally differentiated effector memory CD45RA+ cells. Sorted-subset replicate PCR reactions contained 200 to 250 ng DNA, corresponding to some 29,000 T cell genomes. The repertoire was sequenced with immunoSEQ multiplex PCR; TCRdb's copy has only in-frame clones and lacks some. The sample gives more than 2 million clones, around 96% of which show up once; approximately 1.2% is in the top ten. Germline-derived CDR1 and CDR2 are LGHNA and YSLEER. The CDR3 contains 16 residues. The V end was cut by 1 base, the J end by 0 bases, with 10 bases between. Broader study findings: Among non-shared clonotypes, generation probabilities were lower than among those shared by all four donors. Even with large depth, rarefaction showed that sorted-subset sequencing was incomplete.

This receptor was identified in a man between 18 and 29 years old in good health. The sequenced sample was naive CD8+ T cells sorted from blood. This chain links TRBV4-3 with TRBJ1-5, with unresolved D. CDR3 nucleotide sequence: TGCGCCAGCAGCCAAGGATACGGTAATAGCAATCAGCCCCAGCATTTT. It codes for CASSQGYGNSNQPQHF.